This T cell receptor beta chain was identified in a study of T cell responses to AZD1222 COVID-19 vaccine. Background on the study: Samples with a second dose at about 4 or about 12 weeks were pooled together. Study outcomes and limitations: Following two doses of AZD1222, Spike-specific TCR breadth and depth rose. CD4 TCRs associated with vaccination spanned spike, dominating at 160-218 and 743-854. Scientists sampled the repertoires only once the peak T cell response had passed.

Of note for this clone: Its cognate antigen is unknown.

TCRdb's copy holds only in-frame clones and misses some; the assay was immunoSEQ multiplex PCR. The table lists roughly 110,000 clones, about 93% of them singletons. This receptor was identified in an adult in good health. The sample here was peripheral blood, taken on day 0 of AZD1222 vaccination.

This CDR3 reads CASSYRQDTYEQYF. The DNA for the CDR3 is TGTGCCAGCAGTTACCGACAGGATACCTACGAGCAGTACTTC. The J gene is TRBJ2-7, the V gene TRBV6-5; TRBD1 is a possible D gene (6 bases). The CDR3 contains 14 residues. V lost 2 bases and J lost 2, with 10 bases in between. The germline gives CDR1 MNHEY, CDR2 SVGAGI.